This T cell receptor beta chain appears in the sequencing data of a study of blood T cell repertoires in COVID-19. Study context: PBMCs, B-cell-depleted T cells, or T cells were the source of the cDNA or gDNA that made up the material.

The Seattle patients, enrolled during active infection, were followed longitudinally. Germline CDR1 reads WNHNN; CDR2 reads SYGVQD (reference sequence). The V end lost 2 bases, the J end lost 4 bases, and 8 bases lay between the germline ends. The CDR3 totals 13 residues. This clone was counted only a few times. TCRdb keeps only in-frame clones here, not all; method: immunoSEQ multiplex PCR. Seen here are roughly 180,000 clones, 80% to 90% observed once, and the top ten hold under 6.5%. Sequencing was performed on peripheral blood. The chain combines TRBV10-1 with TRBJ2-5; D is perhaps TRBD1 (6 bases). The clonotype comes from a woman aged 50 to 60 with COVID-19, enrolled during active disease. The CDR3: CASSEDRRETQYF. The CDR3 nucleotides are TGCGCCAGCAGTGAGGACAGGAGAGAGACCCAGTACTTC.